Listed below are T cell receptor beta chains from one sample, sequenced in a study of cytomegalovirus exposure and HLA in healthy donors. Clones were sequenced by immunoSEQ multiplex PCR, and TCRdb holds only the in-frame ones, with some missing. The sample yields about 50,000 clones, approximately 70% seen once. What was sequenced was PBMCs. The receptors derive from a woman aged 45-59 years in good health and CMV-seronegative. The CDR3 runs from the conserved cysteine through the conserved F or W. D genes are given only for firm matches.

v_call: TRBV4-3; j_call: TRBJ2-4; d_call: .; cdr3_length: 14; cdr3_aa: CASSQDRAANIQYF; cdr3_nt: TGCGCCAGCAGCCAAGACAGGGCAGCAAACATTCAGTACTTC
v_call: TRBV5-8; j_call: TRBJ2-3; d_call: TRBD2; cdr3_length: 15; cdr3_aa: CASSPLSGGADTQYF; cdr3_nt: TGTGCCAGCAGCCCCCTCAGCGGGGGGGCAGATACGCAGTATTTT
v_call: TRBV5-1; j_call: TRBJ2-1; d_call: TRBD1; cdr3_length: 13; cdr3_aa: CASTYGQGTSQFF; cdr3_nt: TGCGCCAGCACCTATGGACAGGGGACAAGTCAGTTCTTC
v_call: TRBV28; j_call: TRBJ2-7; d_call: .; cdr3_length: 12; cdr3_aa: CASWRDSYEQYF; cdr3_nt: TGTGCCAGCTGGAGGGATTCCTACGAGCAGTACTTC
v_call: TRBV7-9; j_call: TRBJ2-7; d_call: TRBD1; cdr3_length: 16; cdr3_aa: CASSSGQGPRSYEQYF; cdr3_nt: TGTGCCAGCAGCTCGGGACAGGGTCCAAGATCCTACGAGCAGTACTTC
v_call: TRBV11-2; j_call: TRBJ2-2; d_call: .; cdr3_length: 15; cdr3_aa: CASSLQGPNTGELFF; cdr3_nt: TGTGCCAGCAGCTTACAGGGGCCGAACACCGGGGAGCTGTTTTTT
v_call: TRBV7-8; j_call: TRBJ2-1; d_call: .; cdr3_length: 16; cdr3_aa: CASSLALTLPGEGQFF; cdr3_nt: TGTGCCAGCAGCTTAGCGTTAACACTACCGGGGGAAGGGCAGTTCTTC
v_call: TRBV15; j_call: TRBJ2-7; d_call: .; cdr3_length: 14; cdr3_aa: CATSSPDRTYEQYF; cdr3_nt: TGTGCCACCAGCAGCCCAGACAGAACCTACGAGCAGTACTTC
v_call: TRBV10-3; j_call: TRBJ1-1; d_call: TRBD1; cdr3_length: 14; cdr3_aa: CAISPNRDREEAFF; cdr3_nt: TGTGCCATCAGTCCCAACCGGGACAGGGAAGAAGCTTTCTTT
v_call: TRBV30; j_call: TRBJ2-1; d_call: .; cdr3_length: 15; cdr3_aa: CAWSVGGPSYNEQFF; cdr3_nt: TGTGCCTGGAGTGTGGGGGGTCCCTCCTACAATGAGCAGTTCTTC
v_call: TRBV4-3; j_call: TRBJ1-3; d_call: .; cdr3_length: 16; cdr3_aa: CASSQATPGGGNTIYF; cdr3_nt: TGCGCCAGCAGCCAAGCTACCCCGGGAGGTGGAAACACCATATATTTT
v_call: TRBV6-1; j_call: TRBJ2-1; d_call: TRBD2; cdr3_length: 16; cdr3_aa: CASSEATAGAYNEQFF; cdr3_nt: TGTGCCAGCAGTGAAGCGACGGCGGGGGCCTACAATGAGCAGTTCTTC
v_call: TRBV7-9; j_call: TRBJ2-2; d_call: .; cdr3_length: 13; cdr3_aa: CASSLLTYGELFF; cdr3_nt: TGTGCCAGCAGCTTACTAACTTACGGGGAGCTGTTTTTT
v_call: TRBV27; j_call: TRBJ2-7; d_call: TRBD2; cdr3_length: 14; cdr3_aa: CASSSTREGDEQYF; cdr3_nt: TGTGCCAGCAGTTCAACGCGGGAGGGCGACGAGCAGTACTTC
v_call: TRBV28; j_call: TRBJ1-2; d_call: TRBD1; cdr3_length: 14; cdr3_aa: CASSLNRGGYGYTF; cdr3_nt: TGTGCCAGCAGTTTAAACAGGGGTGGGTATGGCTACACCTTC
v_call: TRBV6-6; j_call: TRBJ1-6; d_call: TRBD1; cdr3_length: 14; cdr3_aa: CASSRTGYNSPLHF; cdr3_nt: TGTGCCAGCAGTCGGACAGGGTATAATTCACCCCTCCACTTT
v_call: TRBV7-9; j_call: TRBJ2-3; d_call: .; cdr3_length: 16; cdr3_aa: CASSTPILGDTDTQYF; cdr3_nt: TGTGCCAGCAGCACTCCCATCCTAGGCGACACAGATACGCAGTATTTT